One sample yielded the 30 T cell receptor beta chains listed below, sequenced in a study of blood T cell repertoires in COVID-19. TCRdb's table, derived via immunoSEQ multiplex PCR, lists solely in-frame clones and lacks some. The sample has 80,000 or so clones; approximately 86% are singletons. The sequencing sample was made of peripheral blood. These receptors originate from a woman aged 55-75 years with acute or convalescent COVID-19.

The CDR3 loop is CASSFLLVTEAFF. The DNA for the CDR3 is TGTGCCAGCAGTTTTCTCCTTGTCACTGAAGCTTTCTTT. The genes are TRBV12-3 or TRBV12-4 and TRBJ1-1; D unresolved. V dropped 3 bases and J dropped 4 bases, with 9 bases sitting between them. The length of the CDR3 is 13 residues.

The chain is built from TRBV19 and TRBJ1-2, with D perhaps matching TRBD1 (5 bases). Germline V gives CDR1 LNHDA, CDR2 SQIVND (reference sequence). CDR3 size: 14 residues. Trimming cost V 6 bases and J 4 bases, with 15 bases left between them. The CDR3 protein is CASRTGDRIYGYTF. The CDR3 DNA follows: TGTGCCAGTAGAACCGGCGACAGAATCTATGGCTACACCTTC.

CDR3 sequence reads: CASRAGGRSNNEQFF. Written as DNA, the CDR3 is TGTGCCAGCAGGGCGGGCGGGAGAAGTAACAATGAGCAGTTCTTC. This chain joins TRBV6-5 and TRBJ2-1, with 7 bases fitting TRBD2. Germline trimming cut 6 bases from V and 5 bases from J; bases unmatched to any gene: 10. The germline CDR1 and CDR2 sequences are MNHEY and SVGAGI. The CDR3 totals 15 residues.

V gene TRBV11-2 combines with J gene TRBJ1-6, with TRBD1 matching over 8 bases. The CDR3 has 16 amino acids. Germline CDR1 reads SGHAT; CDR2 reads FQNNGV. Germline trimming cut 5 bases from V and 5 bases from J; bases unmatched to any gene: 8. The CDR3 DNA follows: TGTGCCAGCAGCCGGGGCCCAGGGGGCAATAATTCACCCCTCCACTTT. The encoded protein is CASSRGPGGNNSPLHF.

The gene calls are TRBV3-1 (or the pseudogene TRBV3-2) and TRBJ2-3; 10 bases fit TRBD2. The germline gives CDR1 LGHDT, CDR2 YNNKEL (reference sequence). The CDR3 is 17 amino acids. Trimming removed 0 bases from V and 0 bases from J; junction bases left unmatched: 3. CDR3 nucleotide sequence: TGTGCCAGCAGCCAAGAACTAGCGGGACCTAGCACAGATACGCAGTATTTT. This translates into CASSQELAGPSTDTQYF.

The chain joins TRBV5-1 to TRBJ2-1; 9 positions match TRBD2. With 1 base clipped from V and 6 bases from J, the junction kept 11 bases outside the gene matches. Germline V gene lookup returns CDR1 SGHRS and CDR2 YFSETQ. The CDR3 totals 17 residues. CDR3 DNA sequence: TGCGCCAGCAGCTTGATGGCTAGCGGGACGGGTGGCAATGAGCAGTTCTTC. This gives the protein CASSLMASGTGGNEQFF.

V usage is TRBV6-6 and J usage is TRBJ2-7, with a tentative D call TRBD2 (7 bases). Germline-derived CDR1 and CDR2 are MNHNY and SVGAGI (reference sequence). This CDR3 region has 13 residues. V was cut by 2 bases and J by 6 bases, with 11 bases left in between. The CDR3 bases are TGTGCCAGCAGTTACGAAGGGGGGGGCGAGCAGTACTTC. Protein: CASSYEGGGEQYF.

In this sample, this clone turned up once. The chain is built from TRBV27 and TRBJ1-2; TRBD1 aligns across 8 bases. CDR3 length equals 14 residues. CDR1 and CDR2 (germline): MNHEY, SMNVEV (reference sequence). V was clipped by 3 bases and J by 8 bases; unmatched bases: 8. CDR3 in DNA: TGTGCCAGCAGTTTGGGGCAGGGGGCATGGGGCTACACCTTC. Protein sequence: CASSLGQGAWGYTF.

This chain connects TRBV9 to TRBJ1-2, with a weak D call TRBD1 (5 bases). CDR1 and CDR2 from the germline V gene are SGDLS and YYNGEE. The CDR3 is 11 amino acids. V shed 5 bases and J shed 4 bases, with 6 bases lying between them. Here the CDR3 DNA reads TGTGCCAGCAGAGGGGTCTATGGCTACACCTTC. Amino acids: CASRGVYGYTF.

The chain has TRBV3-1 (or the pseudogene TRBV3-2) and TRBJ2-7; 10 nucleotides line up with TRBD1. The CDR3 sequence is 18 residues long. Germline V gives CDR1 LGHDT, CDR2 YNNKEL (reference sequence). V dropped 4 bases and J dropped 4; count of bases not matched to a gene: 16. This chain's CDR3 is CASSRKHPGQGFWYEQYF. As DNA, the CDR3 is TGTGCCAGCAGCCGGAAACACCCGGGACAGGGGTTCTGGTACGAGCAGTACTTC.

This clone was counted only a few times. The chain has TRBV9 and TRBJ1-2; TRBD1 is a possible D gene (6 bases). The CDR3 sequence is 15 residues long. V lost 3 bases, J lost 3 bases, and 15 bases lay in between. The germline V gene encodes CDR1 SGDLS and CDR2 YYNGEE. The CDR3 coding sequence is TGTGCCAGCAGCGCCGGGGGGGCGCATGACTATGGCTACACCTTC. Translated, it gives CASSAGGAHDYGYTF.

This sequence joins TRBV5-1 and TRBJ1-1, with 7 bases identical to TRBD1. The germline CDR1 and CDR2 sequences are SGHRS and YFSETQ. The CDR3 is made up of 16 amino acids. Unmatched junction bases numbered 10, after V lost 4 bases and J lost 1 base. The CDR3 here is CASSPTEGAGNTEAFF. As DNA, the CDR3 is TGCGCCAGCAGCCCAACGGAGGGGGCTGGGAACACTGAAGCTTTCTTT.

This sequence joins TRBV27 and TRBJ2-1; TRBD1 matches 12 bases. The CDR3 is 16 residues long. Germline V gene sequence: CDR1 MNHEY, CDR2 SMNVEV (reference sequence). J gave up 8 bases and V 4 bases, and 9 bases lay outside the gene matches. In DNA, the CDR3 is TGTGCCAGCAGTTCACTGCCGGGACAGGGGGCCCATGAGCAGTTCTTC. As protein: CASSSLPGQGAHEQFF.

V usage is TRBV19 and J usage is TRBJ2-7; 7 bases align to TRBD1. Per the germline V gene, CDR1 is LNHDA and CDR2 is SQIVND (reference sequence). V dropped 10 bases and J dropped 2; count of bases not matched to a gene: 11. The CDR3 is made up of 14 amino acids. CDR3 bases: TGTGCCACCCAGAGCAGGGGGTCGCCCTACGAGCAGTACTTC. It codes for CATQSRGSPYEQYF.

CDR3 DNA: TGCGCCAGCAGCCTCGGGACAGGGGTCGACGAGCAGTACTTC. Amino acid sequence: CASSLGTGVDEQYF. The chain couples TRBV5-1 to TRBJ2-7; 10 bases are shared with TRBD1. J was trimmed by 5 bases and V by 4 bases; bases with no gene match: 6. Germline-derived CDR1 and CDR2 are SGHRS and YFSETQ. This CDR3 contains 14 residues.

The chain employs TRBV30 and TRBJ2-7, with D perhaps TRBD1 (7 bases). CDR3 length: 15 residues. Germline-derived CDR1 and CDR2 are GTSNPN and SVGIG (reference sequence). V was shortened by 5 bases and J by 4 bases, with 21 bases between the two germline ends. In DNA form, the CDR3 reads TGTGCCTGGGACGGACAAGGGGGCGCGGGGTACGAGCAGTACTTC. Amino acid sequence: CAWDGQGGAGYEQYF.

The chain combines TRBV5-1 with TRBJ1-1; possible D gene TRBD1, 5 bases. V gave up 2 bases and J gave up 7 bases, with 12 bases separating them. This CDR3 region has 13 residues. Looked up from germline, CDR1 is SGHRS and CDR2 is YFSETQ. This CDR3 is CASSFQGASEAFF. In DNA, the CDR3 is TGCGCCAGCAGCTTCCAAGGGGCCAGTGAAGCTTTCTTT.

The chain couples TRBV9 to TRBJ2-7; TRBD2 agrees at 8 bases. CDR3 length: 14 residues. V lost 3 bases and J lost 7; bases outside the gene matches: 9. Germline CDR1 is SGDLS and CDR2 is YYNGEE. The CDR3 sequence is CASSARAGVGEQYF. The DNA for the CDR3 is TGTGCCAGCAGCGCCAGAGCGGGAGTGGGGGAGCAGTACTTC.

This chain connects TRBV27 to TRBJ1-4, with D hard to call. V lost 6 bases to trimming and J lost 3 bases, with 11 bases between them. This CDR3 comprises 14 residues. CDR1 and CDR2 from the germline V gene are MNHEY and SMNVEV (reference sequence). Here the CDR3 reads CASRSEQPNEKLFF. The DNA of the CDR3 is TGTGCCAGCAGGTCGGAACAGCCTAATGAAAAACTGTTTTTT. The full variable domain, in which reference TRBV27 and TRBJ1-4 provide the parts outside the CDR3, is EAQVTQNPRYLITVTGKKLTVTCSQNMNHEYMSWYRQDPGLGLRQIYYSMNVEVTDKGDVPEGYKVSRKEKRNFPLILESPSPNQTSLYFCASRSEQPNEKLFFGSGTQLSVL.

This chain links TRBV5-1 with TRBJ1-6; no clear D gene. This CDR3 spans 16 amino acids. V shed 0 bases and J shed 9 bases, with 16 bases lying between them. Germline V lookup: CDR1 SGHRS, CDR2 YFSETQ. The CDR3 is CASSLGGLTEGSPLHF. The DNA of the CDR3 is TGCGCCAGCAGCTTGGGAGGCCTGACGGAGGGTTCACCCCTCCACTTT.

This chain connects TRBV18 to TRBJ2-2; 7 positions match TRBD1. The CDR3 covers 16 residues. Germline CDR1 reads KGHSH; CDR2 reads LQKENI. J was trimmed by 7 bases and V by 4 bases; bases with no gene match: 12. DNA of the CDR3: TGTGCCAGCTCACTTAGACAGGGCGTCGACTTCGGGGAGCTGTTTTTT. Amino acid sequence: CASSLRQGVDFGELFF.

The genes are TRBV7-8 and TRBJ1-2; D gene ambiguous. The V end was cut by 4 bases, the J end by 6 bases, with 15 bases between. This CDR3 region has 14 residues. Germline V CDR1 and CDR2: SGHVS, FQNEAQ. The CDR3 protein is CASSSLTRLDGYTF. In DNA, the CDR3 is TGTGCCAGCAGCTCCCTGACAAGGCTTGATGGCTACACCTTC.

This chain joins TRBV7-9 and TRBJ2-7; maybe TRBD2 (6 bases). The CDR3 has 14 residues. V was shortened by 3 bases and J by 2 bases, with 11 bases between the two germline ends. CDR1 and CDR2 from the germline V gene are SEHNR and FQNEAQ (reference sequence). This CDR3 reads CASSLGRGTYEQYF. The CDR3 region has the DNA TGTGCCAGCAGCTTGGGACGGGGGACCTACGAGCAGTACTTC.

The chain combines TRBV7-2 with TRBJ1-6; no definite D call. Germline CDR1 SGHTA, CDR2 FQGNSA. The CDR3 is made up of 13 amino acids. The ends were cut back, 1 base at V and 10 bases at J, with 8 bases in the middle. CDR3 nucleotide sequence: TGTGCCAGCAGCTTAGAAGGAGGGTCACCCCTCCACTTT. Its protein is CASSLEGGSPLHF.

This rearrangement joins TRBV21-1 to TRBJ1-5; TRBD1, the table's D call, was not compared with the DNA. TRBV21-1 is an annotated pseudogene. This CDR3 has 19 residues. Here the CDR3 reads CASSKGGDRGPFSNQPQHF. CDR3 sequence (DNA): TGTGCCAGCAGCAAAGGAGGGGACAGGGGGCCGTTTAGCAATCAGCCCCAGCATTTT.

The V and J genes are TRBV28 and TRBJ1-5, with 7 bases identical to TRBD1. CDR1 is MDHEN, CDR2 SYDVKM, per germline. With 10 bases clipped from V and 5 bases from J, the junction kept 5 bases outside the gene matches. The CDR3 has 12 residues. The DNA of the CDR3 is TGTGCCACCTGGGACAGTTATCAGCCCCAGCATTTT. It encodes CATWDSYQPQHF.

The gene calls are TRBV2 and TRBJ1-1; 9 bases are shared with TRBD1. Looked up from germline, CDR1 is SNHLY and CDR2 is FYNNEI. V dropped 11 bases and J dropped 3; count of bases not matched to a gene: 13. CDR3 length: 15 amino acids. CDR3 nucleotides: TGTGCCGCCCCGAAGGGACAGGGAGGGGACACTGAAGCTTTCTTT. Protein: CAAPKGQGGDTEAFF.

The V gene is TRBV7-9, the J gene TRBJ2-7; D might be TRBD1 (6 bases). The ends were cut back, 6 bases at V and 3 bases at J, with 9 bases in the middle. CDR3 size: 12 residues. Per the germline V gene, CDR1 is SEHNR and CDR2 is FQNEAQ (reference sequence). In nucleotides, the CDR3 is TGTGCCAGCAGTACAGGGAACTACGAGCAGTACTTC. Translating it yields CASSTGNYEQYF.

In its sample, this clone was seen once. This rearrangement joins TRBV27 to TRBJ1-1; a weak D match, TRBD1 (6 bases). Trimming shortened V by 3 bases and J by 4 bases, and 12 bases separated the two germline ends. The V gene's germline CDR1 is MNHEY and CDR2 SMNVEV (reference sequence). The CDR3 totals 14 residues. The CDR3 DNA reads TGTGCCAGCAGTTTCCAGGGAGGGGGCACTGAAGCTTTCTTT. Encoded protein: CASSFQGGGTEAFF.

Only one count was recorded for this clone. The chain uses TRBV11-2 and TRBJ1-1; perhaps TRBD1 as D (5 bases). Trimming pared 2 bases from V and 6 bases from J, leaving 10 bases between. Looked up from germline, CDR1 is SGHAT and CDR2 is FQNNGV. The CDR3 runs to 13 residues. CDR3 loop: CASSLQGRAEAFF. CDR3 DNA sequence: TGTGCCAGCAGCTTACAGGGCAGGGCTGAAGCTTTCTTT. Full variable domain (outside the CDR3, taken from reference TRBV11-2 and TRBJ1-1): EAGVAQSPRYKIIEKRQSVAFWCNPISGHATLYWYQQILGQGPKLLIQFQNNGVVDDSQLPKDRFSAERLKGVDSTLKIQPAKLEDSAVYLCASSLQGRAEAFFGQGTRLTVV.